The 6 T cell receptor beta chains in this list originate from one sample, sequenced in a study of radiation and T cells in renal cell carcinoma. Time point described: baseline pretreatment blood. Noted treatment: 15 Gy SBRT to primary tumor, nephrectomy 4 weeks later. TCRdb's table, derived via immunoSEQ multiplex PCR, lists solely in-frame clones and lacks some. The sample yields roughly 120,000 clones, roughly 80% seen once. The material was blood, obtained from a patient whose treatment included radiotherapy and nephrectomy. These receptors all come from a woman in her sixties with renal cell carcinoma.

This clone occurred once. The chain couples TRBV6-5 to TRBJ1-1; maybe TRBD1 (6 bases). With 2 bases removed from V and 3 bases from J, the gap between germline ends came to 10 bases. The germline V gene has CDR1 MNHEY and CDR2 SVGAGI. The CDR3 extends over 14 amino acids. CDR3 nucleotides: TGTGCCAGCAGTTACGGTAGGGGGGACACTGAAGCTTTCTTT. Translating gives CASSYGRGDTEAFF.

The chain links TRBV5-4 to TRBJ1-1; D is ambiguous. V gave up 4 bases and J gave up 0 bases, with 13 bases separating them. The CDR3 totals 15 residues. Germline assignment: CDR1 SGHNT and CDR2 YYREEE (reference sequence). CDR3 region: CASSHIDTLNTEAFF. CDR3 in DNA: TGTGCCAGCAGCCATATCGATACCTTGAACACTGAAGCTTTCTTT.

V gene TRBV5-6 combines with J gene TRBJ1-3; no definite D call. The V end was cut by 2 bases, the J end by 3 bases, with 6 bases between. This CDR3 contains 13 residues. Looked up from germline, CDR1 is SGHDT and CDR2 is YYEEEE. In nucleotides, the CDR3 is TGTGCCAGCAGCTTAAATGTTGGAAACACCATATATTTT. Its protein product is CASSLNVGNTIYF.

The chain carries TRBV5-8 and TRBJ1-2, with a possible D match to TRBD1 (6 bases). The CDR3 runs to 13 residues. The germline V gene encodes CDR1 SGHTS and CDR2 YDEGEE. Trimming removed 6 bases at V and 6 bases at J, with 15 bases between. CDR3 sequence reads: CASTGRGVDGYTF. The CDR3 DNA sequence: TGTGCCAGCACGGGAAGGGGGGTTGATGGCTACACCTTC.

The chain links TRBV11-2 to TRBJ2-7; 8 nucleotides line up with TRBD1. V dropped 2 bases and J dropped 0; count of bases not matched to a gene: 3. The CDR3 has 15 residues. The germline V gene has CDR1 SGHAT and CDR2 FQNNGV. The CDR3 sequence is CASSLKGQVSYEQYF. The CDR3 coding sequence is TGTGCCAGCAGCTTAAAGGGACAGGTCTCCTACGAGCAGTACTTC.

The chain recombines TRBV6-6 with TRBJ2-2; no clear D. CDR3 length: 12 amino acids. V dropped 5 bases and J dropped 8 bases, with 9 bases sitting between them. CDR1 is MNHNY, CDR2 SVGAGI, per germline (reference sequence). This CDR3 is CASSPVSGELFF. The CDR3 bases are TGTGCCAGCAGTCCAGTCTCGGGGGAGCTGTTTTTT.